These T cell receptor beta chains were read from a single sample in a study of PD-1 blockade in classical Hodgkin lymphoma. The repertoire was sequenced with immunoSEQ multiplex PCR; TCRdb's copy has only in-frame clones and lacks some. The sample consists of tens of thousands of clones, around 90% of them appearing once. Material: peripheral blood mononuclear cells (PBMCs), obtained before the fourth cycle of nivolumab. The receptors come from a human donor with classical Hodgkin lymphoma. Both conserved end residues are part of each CDR3. The order of the fields is CDR3 protein, CDR3 DNA, clone size, V gene, D gene, J gene. A D gene is named only where the DNA matches it firmly. Not every row has a clone size; where given, it reads once, few, many or a size class.

cdr3_aa: CASSLERGGGQFF
cdr3_nt: TGTGCCAGCAGCTTAGAGCGGGGGGGCGGCCAGTTCTTC
clone_size: .
v_call: TRBV7-3
d_call: TRBD2
j_call: TRBJ2-1

cdr3_aa: CASSPEALQRWRSEQFF
cdr3_nt: TGTGCCAGCAGCCCTGAAGCGCTGCAGCGGTGGAGGAGTGAGCAGTTCTTC
clone_size: .
v_call: TRBV5-4
d_call: .
j_call: TRBJ2-1

cdr3_aa: CASERRMGQGPYEQYF
cdr3_nt: TGTGCCAGCGAGCGGAGGATGGGACAGGGGCCCTACGAGCAGTACTTC
clone_size: .
v_call: TRBV19
d_call: TRBD1
j_call: TRBJ2-7

cdr3_aa: CASSYRGGKEQYF
cdr3_nt: TGTGCCAGCAGTTACAGGGGCGGTAAGGAGCAGTACTTC
clone_size: .
v_call: TRBV7-2
d_call: TRBD1
j_call: TRBJ2-7

cdr3_aa: CASSKGLAGVTDTQYF
cdr3_nt: TGTGCCAGCAGTAAGGGACTAGCGGGGGTCACAGATACGCAGTATTTT
clone_size: once
v_call: TRBV6-9
d_call: TRBD2
j_call: TRBJ2-3

cdr3_aa: CASSLEADDEKLFF
cdr3_nt: TGTGCCAGCAGCTTAGAGGCTGACGATGAAAAACTGTTTTTT
clone_size: .
v_call: TRBV7-6
d_call: .
j_call: TRBJ1-4

cdr3_aa: CASSSSGTAEQYF
cdr3_nt: TGTGCCAGCAGCTCTTCTGGGACAGCCGAGCAGTACTTC
clone_size: .
v_call: TRBV11-3
d_call: TRBD1
j_call: TRBJ2-7

cdr3_aa: CASSLQGEYGYTF
cdr3_nt: TGTGCCAGCAGCTTGCAGGGGGAGTATGGCTACACCTTC
clone_size: .
v_call: TRBV5-4
d_call: TRBD1
j_call: TRBJ1-2

cdr3_aa: CASSQTTGGGETQYF
cdr3_nt: TGTGCCAGCAGCCAAACGACAGGGGGGGGTGAGACCCAGTACTTC
clone_size: .
v_call: TRBV5-4
d_call: TRBD1
j_call: TRBJ2-5

cdr3_aa: CASRREGYEQYF
cdr3_nt: TGCGCCAGCAGGCGGGAGGGCTACGAGCAGTACTTC
clone_size: .
v_call: TRBV5-1
d_call: TRBD2
j_call: TRBJ2-7

cdr3_aa: CASSLSLEAGGPEDEQYF
cdr3_nt: TGTGCCAGCAGCTTATCCCTCGAAGCGGGAGGGCCGGAGGACGAGCAGTACTTC
clone_size: .
v_call: TRBV7-6
d_call: TRBD2
j_call: TRBJ2-7

cdr3_aa: CASREEGTSSYEQYF
cdr3_nt: TGTGCCAGCAGGGAGGAGGGGACGTCTTCCTACGAGCAGTACTTC
clone_size: .
v_call: TRBV27
d_call: .
j_call: TRBJ2-7

cdr3_aa: CASSLVVWSTEQFF
cdr3_nt: TGTGCCAGCAGTTTAGTCGTCTGGAGTACTGAGCAGTTCTTC
clone_size: .
v_call: TRBV27
d_call: .
j_call: TRBJ2-1

cdr3_aa: CASSLGLVNTEAFF
cdr3_nt: TGTGCCAGCAGCCTCGGACTGGTGAACACTGAAGCTTTCTTT
clone_size: .
v_call: TRBV6-1
d_call: .
j_call: TRBJ1-1

cdr3_aa: CAITAHRSNTEAFF
cdr3_nt: TGTGCCATCACCGCCCACAGGTCAAACACTGAAGCTTTCTTT
clone_size: .
v_call: TRBV10-3
d_call: .
j_call: TRBJ1-1

cdr3_aa: CASSYSELAGATEAFF
cdr3_nt: TGTGCCAGCAGTTACTCGGAATTGGCCGGGGCCACTGAAGCTTTCTTT
clone_size: .
v_call: TRBV6-5
d_call: .
j_call: TRBJ1-1

cdr3_aa: CASRARRVSGNTIYF
cdr3_nt: TGTGCCAGCAGGGCACGACGGGTCTCTGGAAACACCATATATTTT
clone_size: .
v_call: TRBV2
d_call: .
j_call: TRBJ1-3

cdr3_aa: CASSEAGGSQPQHF
cdr3_nt: TGTGCCAGCAGTGAAGCCGGAGGGAGTCAGCCCCAGCATTTT
clone_size: .
v_call: TRBV6-1
d_call: .
j_call: TRBJ1-5

cdr3_aa: CASSLDGGNQPQHF
cdr3_nt: TGCGCCAGCAGCTTGGATGGGGGCAATCAGCCCCAGCATTTT
clone_size: .
v_call: TRBV5-1
d_call: .
j_call: TRBJ1-5

cdr3_aa: CASSFSRTRNQPQHF
cdr3_nt: TGTGCCAGCAGCTTCTCGAGAACTCGCAATCAGCCCCAGCATTTT
clone_size: few
v_call: TRBV5-6
d_call: .
j_call: TRBJ1-5

cdr3_aa: CAWSVRSLYEQYF
cdr3_nt: TGTGCCTGGAGTGTAAGGTCGCTCTACGAGCAGTACTTC
clone_size: .
v_call: TRBV30
d_call: .
j_call: TRBJ2-7

cdr3_aa: CASSRGQVQPQHF
cdr3_nt: TGTGCCAGCAGTAGGGGGCAGGTTCAGCCCCAGCATTTT
clone_size: .
v_call: TRBV6-5
d_call: TRBD1
j_call: TRBJ1-5

cdr3_aa: CASSGNRGRNEQFF
cdr3_nt: TGTGCCAGCAGCGGGAACAGGGGGCGGAATGAGCAGTTCTTC
clone_size: .
v_call: TRBV9
d_call: TRBD1
j_call: TRBJ2-1

cdr3_aa: CASSFGPGALF
cdr3_nt: .
clone_size: once
v_call: TRBV7-9
d_call: .
j_call: TRBJ2-1

cdr3_aa: CAWGSSEAFF
cdr3_nt: TGTGCCTGGGGTTCGTCTGAAGCTTTCTTT
clone_size: .
v_call: TRBV30
d_call: .
j_call: TRBJ1-1

cdr3_aa: CASSLVAGGRETQYF
cdr3_nt: TGTGCCAGCAGCTTAGTGGCAGGGGGGAGAGAGACCCAGTACTTC
clone_size: once
v_call: TRBV11-2
d_call: .
j_call: TRBJ2-5

cdr3_aa: CASSQSRGRSSYNEQFF
cdr3_nt: TGTGCCAGCTCACAGAGCCGAGGGAGGAGCTCCTACAATGAGCAGTTCTTC
clone_size: .
v_call: TRBV18
d_call: .
j_call: TRBJ2-1

cdr3_aa: CASSFRTGENQPQHF
cdr3_nt: TGTGCCAGCAGCTTTAGGACAGGGGAGAATCAGCCCCAGCATTTT
clone_size: .
v_call: TRBV7-8
d_call: TRBD1
j_call: TRBJ1-5

cdr3_aa: CASSWGWGNTEAFF
cdr3_nt: TGCGCCAGCAGCTGGGGTTGGGGGAACACTGAAGCTTTCTTT
clone_size: .
v_call: TRBV5-1
d_call: .
j_call: TRBJ1-1

cdr3_aa: CASSIRLAGAYEQYF
cdr3_nt: TGTGCCAGTAGTATCAGACTAGCGGGAGCCTACGAGCAGTACTTC
clone_size: .
v_call: TRBV19
d_call: TRBD2
j_call: TRBJ2-7

cdr3_aa: CASSLAGTGGGRLGYTF
cdr3_nt: TGTGCCAGCAGCTTAGCCGGGACAGGGGGCGGAAGACTTGGCTACACCTTC
clone_size: .
v_call: TRBV7-6
d_call: TRBD1
j_call: TRBJ1-2

cdr3_aa: CASSKQELSNQPQHF
cdr3_nt: TGTGCCAGCAGCAAACAGGAGCTGAGCAATCAGCCCCAGCATTTT
clone_size: .
v_call: TRBV7-8
d_call: .
j_call: TRBJ1-5

cdr3_aa: CASKAMDRVGEQYF
cdr3_nt: TGTGCCAGCAAAGCCATGGACAGGGTGGGGGAGCAGTACTTC
clone_size: .
v_call: TRBV11-3
d_call: TRBD1
j_call: TRBJ2-7

cdr3_aa: CASTPGRIPYEQYF
cdr3_nt: TGTGCCAGCACCCCCGGACGGATACCCTACGAGCAGTACTTC
clone_size: .
v_call: TRBV11-2
d_call: .
j_call: TRBJ2-7

cdr3_aa: CSVVEGRGAYEQYF
cdr3_nt: TGCAGCGTTGTTGAGGGTCGAGGGGCCTACGAGCAGTACTTC
clone_size: .
v_call: TRBV29-1
d_call: .
j_call: TRBJ2-7

cdr3_aa: CASSPLVLDTQYF
cdr3_nt: TGTGCCAGCTCACCCCTGGTACTAGATACGCAGTATTTT
clone_size: once
v_call: TRBV18
d_call: .
j_call: TRBJ2-3

cdr3_aa: CASSPGTESSGNTIYF
cdr3_nt: TGTGCCAGCTCACCTGGGACGGAGAGCTCTGGAAACACCATATATTTT
clone_size: .
v_call: TRBV18
d_call: .
j_call: TRBJ1-3

cdr3_aa: CASSSDRGNEQFF
cdr3_nt: TGTGCCAGCAGCTCTGATAGGGGCAATGAGCAGTTCTTC
clone_size: .
v_call: TRBV11-2
d_call: .
j_call: TRBJ2-1

cdr3_aa: CASSEWPGSGEDTEAFF
cdr3_nt: TGTGCCAGCAGTGAATGGCCGGGATCGGGGGAAGACACTGAAGCTTTCTTT
clone_size: .
v_call: TRBV25-1
d_call: .
j_call: TRBJ1-1

cdr3_aa: CASNLAPGDRVRGTEAFF
cdr3_nt: TGTGCCAGTAACTTGGCCCCCGGGGACAGGGTGAGAGGCACTGAAGCTTTCTTT
clone_size: .
v_call: TRBV19
d_call: TRBD1
j_call: TRBJ1-1

cdr3_aa: CASSLRGLAVNEQFF
cdr3_nt: TGTGCCAGCAGTTTACGGGGACTAGCAGTCAATGAGCAGTTCTTC
clone_size: .
v_call: TRBV27
d_call: TRBD2
j_call: TRBJ2-1

cdr3_aa: CASIRTGGTGELFF
cdr3_nt: TGTGCCAGCATAAGAACAGGGGGCACCGGGGAGCTGTTTTTT
clone_size: .
v_call: TRBV6-1
d_call: TRBD1
j_call: TRBJ2-2

cdr3_aa: CASSLAGTGVGQPQHF
cdr3_nt: TGTGCCAGCAGCTTAGCCGGGACAGGGGTAGGTCAGCCCCAGCATTTT
clone_size: .
v_call: TRBV7-9
d_call: TRBD1
j_call: TRBJ1-5

cdr3_aa: CASRYRGGTEAFF
cdr3_nt: TGTGCCAGCAGATACAGGGGGGGGACTGAAGCTTTCTTT
clone_size: .
v_call: TRBV6-1
d_call: TRBD1
j_call: TRBJ1-1

cdr3_aa: CASSMGQGEETQYF
cdr3_nt: TGCGCCAGCAGCATGGGACAGGGGGAAGAGACCCAGTACTTC
clone_size: few
v_call: TRBV5-1
d_call: TRBD1
j_call: TRBJ2-5

cdr3_aa: CASSVELAETQYF
cdr3_nt: TGTGCCAGCAGCGTAGAACTAGCAGAGACCCAGTACTTC
clone_size: .
v_call: TRBV9
d_call: .
j_call: TRBJ2-5

cdr3_aa: CASSAGTSGRWRETQYF
cdr3_nt: TGTGCCAGCAGCGCAGGGACTAGCGGGAGGTGGAGGGAGACCCAGTACTTC
clone_size: .
v_call: TRBV9
d_call: TRBD2
j_call: TRBJ2-5

cdr3_aa: CASSHPTSSGNTIYF
cdr3_nt: TGCGCCAGCAGCCACCCCACCTCCTCTGGAAACACCATATATTTT
clone_size: few
v_call: TRBV4-1
d_call: .
j_call: TRBJ1-3

cdr3_aa: CASSLAVPSGSSNEQFF
cdr3_nt: TGCGCCAGCAGCTTGGCCGTGCCTAGCGGGAGTAGCAATGAGCAGTTCTTC
clone_size: .
v_call: TRBV5-1
d_call: TRBD2
j_call: TRBJ2-1

cdr3_aa: CASSLSVGVSSYEQYF
cdr3_nt: TGTGCCAGCAGTTTATCAGTAGGTGTAAGCTCCTACGAGCAGTACTTC
clone_size: once
v_call: TRBV27
d_call: .
j_call: TRBJ2-7

cdr3_aa: CAWNRGFTDTQYF
cdr3_nt: TGTGCCTGGAATAGGGGTTTCACAGATACGCAGTATTTT
clone_size: once
v_call: TRBV30
d_call: .
j_call: TRBJ2-3

cdr3_aa: CASSLEGTGWDQLFF
cdr3_nt: TGTGCCAGCAGCTTAGAGGGAACAGGGTGGGACCAACTGTTTTTT
clone_size: .
v_call: TRBV7-2
d_call: .
j_call: TRBJ1-4

cdr3_aa: CASSPTGLRANVLTF
cdr3_nt: TGTGCCAGCAGCCCTACAGGGTTGAGGGCCAACGTCCTGACTTTC
clone_size: .
v_call: TRBV9
d_call: .
j_call: TRBJ2-6

cdr3_aa: CASSWGPSSNQPQHF
cdr3_nt: TGTGCCAGCAGTTGGGGCCCTAGTAGCAATCAGCCCCAGCATTTT
clone_size: .
v_call: TRBV27
d_call: .
j_call: TRBJ1-5

cdr3_aa: CASSSGTLMGETQYF
cdr3_nt: TGTGCCAGCAGCTCCGGGACTCTTATGGGAGAGACCCAGTACTTC
clone_size: .
v_call: TRBV13
d_call: .
j_call: TRBJ2-5

cdr3_aa: CASSQPGPRSDTEAFF
cdr3_nt: TGTGCCAGCAGCCAGCCCGGGCCCAGATCGGACACTGAAGCTTTCTTT
clone_size: .
v_call: TRBV4-2
d_call: .
j_call: TRBJ1-1

cdr3_aa: CASSWNGNTIYF
cdr3_nt: TGTGCCAGCAGTTGGAATGGAAACACCATATATTTT
clone_size: .
v_call: TRBV6-6
d_call: .
j_call: TRBJ1-3

cdr3_aa: CASSVRVATNEKLFF
cdr3_nt: TGTGCCAGCAGTGTCAGGGTTGCAACTAATGAAAAACTGTTTTTT
clone_size: .
v_call: TRBV27
d_call: .
j_call: TRBJ1-4

cdr3_aa: CASSRTTGDNYGYTF
cdr3_nt: TGTGCCAGCAGTAGAACCACAGGGGATAACTATGGCTACACCTTC
clone_size: once
v_call: TRBV28
d_call: TRBD1
j_call: TRBJ1-2

cdr3_aa: CAGGLGPDTGELFF
cdr3_nt: TGTGCCGGAGGTTTGGGTCCTGACACCGGGGAGCTGTTTTTT
clone_size: .
v_call: TRBV10-3
d_call: .
j_call: TRBJ2-2